One and the same sample provided the 27 T cell receptor beta chains below, sequenced in a study of T cells expressing NK-cell markers (TCRdb year 2020). Libraries were built with 5' RACE. Sequencing took place on an Illumina HiSeq 2000. TCRdb reprocessed the sequencing reads and holds a single record per CDR3 protein sequence, with no DNA. The sample's table lists a count of some 16,000 distinct CDR3 sequences. The ten biggest clones cover 59% of the sample. Sequencing used blood T cells: a sorted CD56 or NKG2C T cell subset, CD4+ or CD8+ T cells, or bulk PBMC T cells (not recorded which). Receptors originate from a man aged 18-69 years in good health.

The V and J genes are TRBV9 and TRBJ2-2. The CDR3 has 14 residues. The germline V gene encodes CDR1 SGDLS and CDR2 YYNGEE. CDR3 residues: CASRLAGNTGELFF.

This chain's CDR3 is CASSLWGAQEKLFF. The chain combines TRBV12-3 or TRBV12-4 with TRBJ1-4; checking the TCRdb D call of TRBD1 is not possible without DNA. This CDR3 has 14 residues.

The J gene is TRBJ2-1, the V gene TRBV18; TCRdb's D call, TRBD1, is unchecked because there is no DNA. From germline, CDR1 is KGHSH and CDR2 LQKENI. This CDR3 is built from 15 residues. Here the CDR3 reads CASSRLGGSYNEQFF.

The chain carries TRBV7-6 and TRBJ2-2. The CDR3 totals 17 residues. CDR1 and CDR2 (germline): SGHVS, FNYEAQ. The CDR3: CASSLAPVSANTGELFF.

This sequence joins TRBV9 and TRBJ1-1. The CDR3 is 12 amino acids. Germline CDR1 SGDLS, CDR2 YYNGEE. CDR3 sequence reads: CASSGMNTEAFF.

The rearrangement links TRBV15 to TRBJ2-1. The CDR3 is 11 residues long. Germline V gene data show CDR1 as LNHNV and CDR2 as YYDKDF (reference sequence). The CDR3 reads CATSGKREQFF.

The genes are TRBV12-3 or TRBV12-4 and TRBJ2-1; the D call of TRBD2 rests on TCRdb alone, since no DNA is present to check it. The CDR3 has 15 amino acids. CDR3 protein: CASRQTSGSYNEQFF.

CDR3 sequence reads: CSAGQGPGYEQYF. The V gene is TRBV20-1, the J gene TRBJ2-7; the TCRdb call, TRBD1, lacks DNA for checking. CDR3 length equals 13 residues. Looked up from germline, CDR1 is DFQATT and CDR2 is SNEGSKA (reference sequence).

The chain links TRBV7-2 to TRBJ1-2. The CDR3 is 15 residues long. The germline CDR1 and CDR2 sequences are SGHTA and FQGNSA. Here the CDR3 reads CASSQGRPANYGYTF.

Judged by frequency, this clonotype is medium-sized. The chain employs TRBV20-1 and TRBJ2-3; the TCRdb D gene call, TRBD1, has no DNA to confirm it. The germline V gene encodes CDR1 DFQATT and CDR2 SNEGSKA (reference sequence). This CDR3 has 14 residues. The CDR3 loop is CSAGNAGGTDTQYF.

The chain links TRBV18 to TRBJ2-3; TCRdb's D gene call, TRBD2, goes unchecked for lack of DNA. Germline CDR1 KGHSH, CDR2 LQKENI. The CDR3 has 16 amino acids. Here the CDR3 reads CASSPPVAGGRDTQYF.

The chain uses TRBV4-1 and TRBJ2-4; the TCRdb call, TRBD1, lacks DNA for checking. This CDR3 contains 14 residues. CDR1 is MGHRA, CDR2 YSYEKL, per germline. The CDR3: CASSHGQFKNIQYF.

J is TRBJ1-5 and V is TRBV12-3 or TRBV12-4. This CDR3 comprises 14 residues. The CDR3 protein is CASSLGIANQPQHF.

The chain has TRBV12-3 or TRBV12-4 and TRBJ2-5. The CDR3 spans 13 residues. The CDR3 sequence is CASSFIGAETQYF.

The CDR3 is CASSSWTGATRGYTF. The rearrangement uses TRBV7-2 and TRBJ1-2; the TRBD1 assignment by TCRdb is unverifiable without DNA. The CDR3 loop spans 15 amino acids. Per the germline V gene, CDR1 is SGHTA and CDR2 is FQGNSA.

The rearrangement links TRBV3-1 to TRBJ2-5; absent DNA, TCRdb's TRBD1 call cannot be checked. This CDR3 is 14 amino acids long. Germline CDR1 is LGHDT and CDR2 is YNNKEL (reference sequence). This CDR3 is CASSRRTGGETQYF.

The chain carries TRBV29-1 and TRBJ1-2; without DNA, the TCRdb call of TRBD1 cannot be checked. This CDR3 has 21 residues. Germline assignment: CDR1 SQVTM and CDR2 ANQGSEA. This chain's CDR3 is CSVEDPWVQGNSRRTQWGYTF.

The rearrangement uses TRBV10-3 and TRBJ2-7; as DNA is missing, the TRBD1 call by TCRdb cannot be tested. The CDR3 totals 15 residues. Germline V gene lookup returns CDR1 ENHRY and CDR2 SYGVKD. The CDR3 protein is CAIGSPDRGIYEQYF.

CDR3 residues: CASSPLGAGGELFF. V usage is TRBV7-2 and J usage is TRBJ2-2; the D gene TCRdb calls, TRBD1, cannot be checked with no DNA. CDR3 length: 14 amino acids. Per the germline V gene, CDR1 is SGHTA and CDR2 is FQGNSA.

The genes are TRBV4-1 and TRBJ2-3; the TCRdb call, TRBD2, lacks DNA for checking. This CDR3 region has 18 residues. Germline values: CDR1 MGHRA, CDR2 YSYEKL. The CDR3 reads CASSQRETGRLSTDTQYF.

The rearrangement uses TRBV6-2 or TRBV6-3 and TRBJ2-7; TCRdb lists TRBD1, though no DNA is available to test this call. This CDR3 comprises 16 residues. Germline assignment: CDR1 MNHEY and CDR2 SVGEGT. The CDR3 spells CASSLPWDRGSYEQYF.

The V and J genes are TRBV27 and TRBJ2-2. CDR3 length: 15 amino acids. CDR1 is MNHEY, CDR2 SMNVEV, per germline (reference sequence). The CDR3 here is CASSLSNTGAGELFF.

This rearrangement joins TRBV20-1 to TRBJ2-7. Germline loops: CDR1 DFQATT, CDR2 SNEGSKA (reference sequence). The CDR3 sequence is 13 residues long. Here the CDR3 reads CSARGPGSYEQYF.

The V call is TRBV6-1, the J call TRBJ1-5; TCRdb picks TRBD1, but there is no DNA to check that call. CDR1 is MNHNS, CDR2 SASEGT, per germline. This CDR3 has 15 amino acids. CDR3 protein: CASHGTGVINQPQHF.

The chain combines TRBV6-6 with TRBJ1-3; TCRdb gives TRBD1 as the D gene, but with no DNA this cannot be confirmed. This CDR3 has 13 residues. In germline, CDR1 is MNHNY, CDR2 SVGAGI (reference sequence). CDR3 sequence reads: CASSRGLGNTIYF.

V and J are TRBV4-2 and TRBJ2-7; no DNA is available, so the TRBD1 call from TCRdb remains unchecked. The CDR3 has 14 amino acids. Per the germline V gene, CDR1 is LGHNA and CDR2 is YNFKEQ. CDR3 loop: CASSPSGASYEQYF.

The chain carries TRBV6-2 or TRBV6-3 and TRBJ2-3; TCRdb reports TRBD1, a call that lacks DNA to check it against. The CDR3 runs to 16 residues. Germline V gives CDR1 MNHEY, CDR2 SVGEGT. The CDR3 reads CASGADRGGPTDTQYF.